This TCR beta chain derives from a study of technical replicates of blood from a few donors. Assay: immunoSEQ multiplex PCR; the TCRdb copy retains only in-frame clones and omits some. The data contain about 79,000 clones, 85% to 95% of them singletons. The CDR3 loop spans 13 amino acids. Germline V CDR1 and CDR2: MDHEN, SYDVKM. With V trimmed by 6 bases and J by 8 bases, 5 bases remained unmatched. The V gene is TRBV28, the J gene TRBJ1-2, with TRBD1 identical over 11 bases. The sample comprised T cells isolated from PBMCs. This TCR was sampled from a human donor in good health. The CDR3 loop reads CASSAGQGAGYTF. The CDR3 nucleotides are TGTGCCAGCAGCGCCGGACAGGGGGCGGGCTACACCTTC.